The 5 T cell receptor beta chains reported below all come from one sample, sequenced in a study of regulatory T cells in long-lasting Graves disease. The authors built TCR beta libraries using iRepertoire HTBI primers and Arm-PCR of CDR3 regions. MiXCR was run by TCRdb on the multiplex PCR reads, yielding one entry per CDR3 protein. The sample has about 540,000 distinct CDR3 sequences, 13% seen once. As to time point: newly diagnosed GD, antithyroid drugs for less than 3 months. Scientists built the TCR library using RNA that was extracted from PBMCs. This sample also appeared in a second study, on T cells in Graves' hyperthyroidism and ophthalmopathy.

The specimen was peripheral blood mononuclear cells (PBMCs), collected at new diagnosis, from a patient treated with antithyroid drugs. The receptors were sampled from a man aged 25 to 40 with Graves disease.

This clonotype was observed many times. The rearrangement links TRBV28 to TRBJ2-3; no reliable D call. The CDR3 covers 13 residues. CDR1 is MDHEN and CDR2 is SYDVKM in the germline V gene. V gave up 6 bases and J gave up 3 bases, with 10 bases separating them. CDR3 nucleotide sequence: TGTGCCAGCAGCACCAGACAAACAGATACGCAGTATTTT. Its protein product is CASSTRQTDTQYF.

This clonotype was seen at least ten times. This chain joins TRBV2 and TRBJ1-3, with D maybe TRBD1 (5 bases). CDR1 is SNHLY, CDR2 FYNNEI, per germline. V lost 6 bases to trimming and J lost 2 bases, with 14 bases between them. The CDR3 runs 15 residues. Here the CDR3 DNA reads TGTGCCAGCAGCGATTTGGGGGGTACTGGAAACACCATATATTTT. It yields the protein CASSDLGGTGNTIYF.

This clonotype was counted many times. The chain uses TRBV5-1 and TRBJ2-1; D may be TRBD1 or TRBD2 (5 bases each). V lost 10 bases, J lost 2 bases, and 13 bases lay in between. From germline, CDR1 is SGHRS and CDR2 YFSETQ. This CDR3 has 13 residues. In nucleotides, the CDR3 is TGCGCCTCCCGAGGGACCCCCTACAATGAGCAGTTCTTC. Its translation: CASRGTPYNEQFF. The whole variable domain, filled in from reference TRBV5-1 and TRBJ2-1, reads KAGVTQTPRYLIKTRGQQVTLSCSPISGHRSVSWYQQTPGQGLQFLFEYFSETQRNKGNFPGRFSGRQFSNSRSEMNVSTLELGDSALYLCASRGTPYNEQFFGPGTRLTVL.

This clonotype occurred many times. The V and J genes are TRBV7-9 and TRBJ1-4; possible D gene TRBD1, 6 bases. CDR1 SEHNR and CDR2 FQNEAQ come from the germline V gene (reference sequence). V dropped 2 bases and J dropped 7 bases, with 11 bases sitting between them. The CDR3 is made up of 14 amino acids. The CDR3 bases are TGTGCCAGCAGCTTATCGGGGGCGGGTGAAAAACTGTTTTTT. As protein: CASSLSGAGEKLFF.

This clonotype was found many times. This chain links TRBV30 with TRBJ1-1, with D unresolved. The CDR3 spans 11 residues. Germline assignment: CDR1 GTSNPN and CDR2 SVGIG (reference sequence). The V end lost 3 bases, the J end lost 8 bases, and 10 bases lay between the germline ends. CDR3 DNA: TGTGCCTGGAGGAGGTCGGGGGAAGCTTTCTTT. Residues: CAWRRSGEAFF.